The next 19 T cell receptor beta chains were all read from a single sample in a study of Graves' ophthalmopathy and Graves' hyperthyroidism. RNA transcripts provided the template for amplifying TCR beta CDR3 regions. HTBI primers served in a first-round RT-PCR, which a second-round multiplex PCR followed. TCRdb passed the multiplex PCR reads through MiXCR, listing each CDR3 protein once. The sample has 400,000 to 500,000 distinct CDR3 sequences, around a fifth seen once. Sequenced: peripheral blood. The source of these receptors is a woman aged 18-29 years with stable Graves' hyperthyroidism.

CDR3 bases: TGTGCCAGCAGTCTCAACAGGTCCAATCAGCCCCAGCATTTT. This gives the protein CASSLNRSNQPQHF. This chain links TRBV27 with TRBJ1-5, with D possibly TRBD1 on 5 matching bases. Germline V CDR1 and CDR2: MNHEY, SMNVEV (reference sequence). This CDR3 contains 14 residues. V was cut by 5 bases and J by 3 bases, with 11 bases left in between.

Details on this clonotype: A much larger clone sits a single nucleotide away, making a read error possible. This sequence joins TRBV12-3 or TRBV12-4 and TRBJ2-7, with D tentatively TRBD1 (5 bases). There are 14 residues in the CDR3. V lost 11 bases, J lost 2 bases, and 19 bases lay in between. The CDR3 region has the DNA TGTGCCTTCAGTCCCAGGGATATGGCCTACGAGCAGTACTTC. This codes for CAFSPRDMAYEQYF.

In this sample, this clonotype turned up many times. The rearrangement joins TRBV12-3 or TRBV12-4 to TRBJ2-5; TRBD1 might be the D (6 bases). Trimming pared 10 bases from V and 5 bases from J, leaving 14 bases between. CDR3 length: 12 residues. The CDR3 nucleotides are TGTGCCACCACCCGGGACAAGGAGACCCAGTACTTC. Translating it yields CATTRDKETQYF.

This clonotype has at least ten counts. This chain joins TRBV27 and TRBJ2-7, with a possible D match to TRBD1 (6 bases). The V gene lost 5 bases and the J gene lost 2 bases, with 13 bases spanning the gap. This CDR3 comprises 14 residues. CDR1 and CDR2 from the germline V gene are MNHEY and SMNVEV (reference sequence). CDR3 sequence (DNA): TGTGCCAGCAGTCAGGGGCACCTCGCCTACGAGCAGTACTTC. It codes for CASSQGHLAYEQYF.

Many counts were recorded for this clonotype. The chain recombines TRBV5-1 with TRBJ1-1; TRBD1 aligns across 7 bases. The J segment lost 2 bases and the V segment lost 0 bases, leaving 7 bases of the junction unmatched. The CDR3 length is 16 residues. The germline V gene has CDR1 SGHRS and CDR2 YFSETQ. The CDR3 sequence is CASSLARAGGNTEAFF. CDR3 DNA: TGCGCCAGCAGCTTGGCCCGTGCAGGGGGAAACACTGAAGCTTTCTTT.

To note about this clonotype: Since the CDR3 does not end with the conserved phenylalanine or tryptophan, this likely comes from a read error. The chain is built from TRBV6-1 and TRBJ1-2; TRBD1 aligns across 9 bases. CDR3 length equals 13 residues. V dropped 9 bases and J dropped 5; count of bases not matched to a gene: 7. Germline lookup yields CDR1 MNHNS and CDR2 SASEGT. The CDR3 DNA sequence: TGTGCCAGTACACAGGGGGCGAGGTATGGCTACACCGTC. It translates to CASTQGARYGYTV.

The chain employs TRBV12-3 or TRBV12-4 and TRBJ1-6; D not resolved. V lost 11 bases, J lost 10 bases, and 12 bases lay in between. This CDR3 comprises 11 residues. The CDR3 coding sequence is TGTGCCGCCGGAAAGGGATCACCCCTCCACTTT. It encodes CAAGKGSPLHF.

This clonotype showed up many times. The rearrangement links TRBV12-3 or TRBV12-4 to TRBJ1-5; D is ambiguous. Trimming removed 5 bases at V and 1 base at J, with 6 bases between. CDR3 length: 13 residues. DNA for the CDR3: TGTGCCAGCAGTCCGCACAGCAATCAGCCCCAGCATTTT. Translated, it gives CASSPHSNQPQHF.

This clonotype was observed at least ten times. The chain has TRBV4-1 and TRBJ1-6, with 8 bases matching TRBD1. V was clipped by 1 base and J by 7 bases; unmatched bases: 6. Germline V CDR1 and CDR2: MGHRA, YSYEKL. The CDR3 consists of 16 residues. The CDR3 nucleotides read TGCGCCAGCAGCCAAGGGCAGGGGGCTAGAAATTCACCCCTCCACTTT. It encodes CASSQGQGARNSPLHF.

This clonotype was detected many times. The chain has TRBV4-2 and TRBJ2-7; weak D call: TRBD1 (6 bases). Germline CDR1 and CDR2: LGHNA and YNFKEQ. There are 15 residues in the CDR3. V was shortened by 1 base and J by 0 bases, with 10 bases between the two germline ends. The CDR3 DNA reads TGTGCCAGCAGCCAAGGGGGGCGGAGCTCCTACGAGCAGTACTTC. Its translation: CASSQGGRSSYEQYF.

The rearrangement joins TRBV24-1 to TRBJ1-2, with TRBD1 identical over 7 bases. The CDR3 loop spans 13 amino acids. Germline loops: CDR1 KGHDR, CDR2 SFDVKD. Unmatched junction bases numbered 6, after V lost 6 bases and J lost 6 bases. The CDR3 nucleotides read TGTGCCACCAGTCCCGAGGGGGCTGATGGCTACACCTTC. Its translation: CATSPEGADGYTF.

The rearrangement links TRBV5-1 to TRBJ2-5; 11 positions match TRBD1. The CDR3 runs to 15 residues. V shed 4 bases and J 6 bases; nucleotides not matched to a gene: 8. Germline CDR1 SGHRS, CDR2 YFSETQ. CDR3 DNA: TGCGCCAGCAGCCCCGGGACAGGGGGAGGGAAGACCCAGTACTTC. It encodes CASSPGTGGGKTQYF.

The sample holds many counts of this clonotype. The V and J genes are TRBV12-3 or TRBV12-4 and TRBJ1-5; D is unclear. Trimming removed 3 bases from V and 2 bases from J, with 11 bases in between. This CDR3 contains 15 residues. The CDR3: CASSLSAVGNQPQHF. DNA for the CDR3: TGTGCCAGCAGTTTGTCGGCAGTCGGCAATCAGCCCCAGCATTTT.

This clonotype has a count of ten or more. V is TRBV24-1 and J is TRBJ2-5, with 10 bases lining up with TRBD2. The CDR3 is made up of 16 amino acids. Germline CDR1 and CDR2: KGHDR and SFDVKD. V gave up 3 bases and J gave up 4 bases; unmatched junction bases: 7. The CDR3 here is CATSDPTLAGVETQYF. The CDR3 coding sequence is TGTGCCACCAGTGATCCCACCCTAGCGGGGGTAGAGACCCAGTACTTC.

This clonotype was detected only a few times. The gene calls are TRBV20-1 and TRBJ2-3; D is unresolved. The germline CDR1 and CDR2 sequences are DFQATT and SNEGSKA (reference sequence). With 5 bases removed from V and 2 bases from J, the gap between germline ends came to 5 bases. The CDR3 totals 11 residues. The CDR3 reads CSALHTDTQYF. The DNA of the CDR3 is TGCAGTGCTCTTCACACAGATACGCAGTATTTT.

The V gene is TRBV6-2 or TRBV6-3, the J gene TRBJ2-7, with 9 bases fitting TRBD2. The CDR3 spans 14 residues. Trimming took 2 bases from V and 11 from J; bases not matched to a gene: 10. Germline loops: CDR1 MNHEY, CDR2 SVGEGT. The CDR3 sequence: CASSYAGGPEEEYF. The CDR3 region has the DNA TGTGCCAGCAGTTACGCGGGAGGGCCGGAAGAGGAGTACTTC.

This clonotype has ten or more counts. The chain uses TRBV29-1 and TRBJ1-2; 10 nucleotides line up with TRBD1. The J segment lost 8 bases and the V segment lost 6 bases, leaving 3 bases of the junction unmatched. The CDR3 runs 11 residues. Germline CDR1 and CDR2: SQVTM and ANQGSEA. The CDR3 region is CSVRDRGGYTF. CDR3 in DNA: TGCAGCGTGAGGGACAGGGGCGGCTACACCTTC.

This clonotype was observed a handful of times. The rearrangement links TRBV5-6 to TRBJ2-7; 10 nucleotides match TRBD1. After removal of 4 bases from V and 2 bases from J, the junction contained 6 bases not matched to a gene. Germline V CDR1 and CDR2: SGHDT, YYEEEE. The CDR3 extends over 15 amino acids. The CDR3 loop is CASSPGQGFAYEQYF. CDR3 DNA sequence: TGTGCCAGCAGCCCGGGACAGGGGTTCGCCTACGAGCAGTACTTC.

This clonotype came up many times. The germline gene is not matched at one end of the junction; a read error may be the cause. The genes are TRBV5-1 and TRBJ1-1; maybe TRBD1 (5 bases). The CDR3 is made up of 14 amino acids. Germline V gene sequence: CDR1 SGHRS, CDR2 YFSETQ. CDR3 DNA: TGTGCCAGCAGGCCCGGGACTGGGAACACTGAAGCTTTCTTT. Translated, it gives CASRPGTGNTEAFF.